The 7 T cell receptor beta chains below were found in one sample sequenced in a study of T-cell reconstitution after alpha-beta-depleted transplantation in children. No cognate antigen is known for these TCRs. General study findings and limits: Diversity and T-cell counts at one year after transplant derived mostly from new T cells.

Molecular barcoding with unique molecular identifiers was used for the TCRbeta library. TCRdb used MiXCR to reprocess the PCR reads, holding one entry per CDR3 protein. The table shows fewer than 350,000 distinct CDR3 sequences, with 7.5% to 9% occurring only once. The input for sequencing was peripheral blood, taken 360 days after TCRalphabeta/CD19-depleted stem cell transplant. The receptor source for this set is a female patient younger than 10 who had a stem cell transplant for Fanconi anemia, so the T cells may come from the graft donor.

This clonotype has ten or more counts. The chain is built from TRBV28 and TRBJ2-1; D gene unclear. Germline V CDR1 and CDR2: MDHEN, SYDVKM. V dropped 5 bases and J dropped 5 bases, with 22 bases sitting between them. The CDR3 has 17 amino acids. CDR3 coding DNA: TGTGCCAGCAGTCCGCTGTCCCCGAGGCTCTTGAACAATGAGCAGTTCTTC. It translates to CASSPLSPRLLNNEQFF.

A word on this clonotype: A much larger clone lies a single base off, so this may be a read error. The chain uses TRBV7-9 and TRBJ2-3; 7 nucleotides line up with TRBD2. Looked up from germline, CDR1 is SEHNR and CDR2 is FQNEAQ (reference sequence). The CDR3 has 16 amino acids. The CDR3 region is CASSYKLAISTDRQYF. Here the CDR3 DNA reads TGTGCCAGCAGCTATAAACTAGCGATAAGCACAGATAGGCAGTATTTT.

Turning to this clonotype: This may be a read error, as it is one base from a much larger clone. The V gene is TRBV20-1, the J gene TRBJ2-1, with D hard to call. Germline CDR1 and CDR2: DFQATT and SNEGSKA (reference sequence). Deletions cut 5 bases from V and 4 bases from J, with 18 bases between. The CDR3 is 15 residues long. The CDR3 is CSAWISSLSYNEQFF. The CDR3 nucleotides read TGCAGTGCTTGGATTAGCTCCCTGAGTTACAATGAGCAGTTCTTC.

This chain joins TRBV7-2 and TRBJ2-1; D may be TRBD2 (7 bases). Deletions cut 4 bases from V and 6 bases from J, with 19 bases between. CDR1 and CDR2 from the germline V gene are SGHTA and FQGNSA. This CDR3 has 16 residues. CDR3 sequence (DNA): TGTGCCAGCAGCTCCCCCAAAGGGGGGGGAACCAATGAGCAGTTCTTC. This sequence encodes CASSSPKGGGTNEQFF.

This clonotype was counted many times. V and J are TRBV6-5 and TRBJ2-1; D is perhaps TRBD2 (6 bases). The CDR3 is 16 amino acids. Deletions cut 0 bases from V and 8 bases from J, with 17 bases between. Looked up from germline, CDR1 is MNHEY and CDR2 is SVGAGI. DNA for the CDR3: TGTGCCAGCAGTTACTCGAGAGGGCCCCGCGGGGATGAGCAGTTCTTC. Protein sequence: CASSYSRGPRGDEQFF.

V and J are TRBV24-1 and TRBJ1-1; a possible D gene is TRBD1 (5 bases). V was cut by 3 bases and J by 7 bases, with 11 bases left in between. Germline V gene sequence: CDR1 KGHDR, CDR2 SFDVKD. This CDR3 spans 13 amino acids. In nucleotides, the CDR3 is TGTGCCACCAGTGATGCTGGGACCTATGAAGCTTTCTTT. Its protein is CATSDAGTYEAFF.

This clonotype has a count of ten or more. The CDR3 nucleotides read TGTGCCACCAGCAGAGAGGGGGCGGGTGGCTACACCTTC. It translates to CATSREGAGGYTF. This sequence joins TRBV15 and TRBJ1-2; D is possibly TRBD1 (6 bases). The length of the CDR3 is 13 residues. Between the trimmed V and J ends, which lost 0 bases and 7 bases, there was a span of 9 bases. Germline V gives CDR1 LNHNV, CDR2 YYDKDF (reference sequence).